Detailed here is one T cell receptor beta chain. The assay was immunoSEQ multiplex PCR, and TCRdb's table has in-frame clones only and misses some. Of some 150,000 clones in the sample, approximately 92% were seen once. This sample is drawn from a study of cytomegalovirus exposure and HLA in healthy donors. The source material was PBMCs. The TCR was taken from a woman aged 18-29 years in good health and CMV-seropositive.

CDR3 amino acids: CSARVLYGYTF. The CDR3 DNA reads TGCAGTGCTAGGGTTCTATATGGCTACACCTTC. The chain links TRBV20-1 to TRBJ1-2; D remains unclear. Trimming pared 3 bases from V and 5 bases from J, leaving 7 bases between. This CDR3 comprises 11 residues. The V gene's germline CDR1 is DFQATT and CDR2 SNEGSKA (reference sequence).